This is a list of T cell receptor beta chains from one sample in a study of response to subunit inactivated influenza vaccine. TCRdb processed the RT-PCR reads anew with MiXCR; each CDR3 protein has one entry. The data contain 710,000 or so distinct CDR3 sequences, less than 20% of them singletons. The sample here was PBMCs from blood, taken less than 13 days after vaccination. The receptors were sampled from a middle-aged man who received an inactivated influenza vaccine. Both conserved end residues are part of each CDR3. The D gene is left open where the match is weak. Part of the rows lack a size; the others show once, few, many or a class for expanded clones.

CDR3aa: CASSSLGDEQFF; CDR3nt: TGTGCCAGCAGCTCTCTAGGGGATGAGCAGTTCTTC; j_gene: TRBJ2-1; abundance: many; d_gene: -; v_gene: TRBV11-3; len: 12
CDR3aa: CSAITGSSYEQYF; CDR3nt: TGCAGTGCTATCACGGGAAGCTCCTACGAGCAGTACTTC; j_gene: TRBJ2-7; abundance: -; d_gene: -; v_gene: TRBV20-1; len: 13
CDR3aa: CASRVLANYGYTF; CDR3nt: TGTGCCAGCAGGGTGTTAGCTAACTATGGCTACACCTTC; j_gene: TRBJ1-2; abundance: -; d_gene: -; v_gene: TRBV25-1; len: 13
CDR3aa: CASSLGTGIRRPQHF; CDR3nt: TGTGCCAGCAGCTTAGGGACAGGGATCCGTCGGCCCCAGCATTTT; j_gene: TRBJ1-5; abundance: -; d_gene: TRBD1; v_gene: TRBV13; len: 15
CDR3aa: CASSLGTGSTNEKLFF; CDR3nt: TGCGCCAGCAGCTTAGGGACAGGGTCAACTAATGAAAAACTGTTTTTT; j_gene: TRBJ1-4; abundance: -; d_gene: TRBD1; v_gene: TRBV5-1; len: 16
CDR3aa: CASSLGADNEQFF; CDR3nt: TGCGCCAGCAGCTTGGGGGCAGACAATGAGCAGTTCTTC; j_gene: TRBJ2-1; abundance: many; d_gene: -; v_gene: TRBV5-1; len: 13
CDR3aa: CAREGRGWDTEAFF; CDR3nt: TGTGCCAGGGAAGGGAGGGGATGGGACACTGAAGCTTTCTTT; j_gene: TRBJ1-1; abundance: -; d_gene: -; v_gene: TRBV2; len: 14
CDR3aa: CASRTGQGSYEQYF; CDR3nt: TGTGCCAGCAGGACGGGACAGGGGTCCTACGAGCAGTACTTC; j_gene: TRBJ2-7; abundance: many; d_gene: TRBD1; v_gene: TRBV12-3/TRBV12-4; len: 14
CDR3aa: CASSLGDPWQNTEAFF; CDR3nt: TGTGCCAGCAGCTTGGGGGACCCGTGGCAGAACACTGAAGCTTTCTTT; j_gene: TRBJ1-1; abundance: -; d_gene: -; v_gene: TRBV5-6; len: 16
CDR3aa: CAISEPRQGGNTEAFF; CDR3nt: TGTGCCATCAGTGAGCCACGACAGGGTGGGAACACTGAAGCTTTCTTT; j_gene: TRBJ1-1; abundance: many; d_gene: TRBD1; v_gene: TRBV10-3; len: 16
CDR3aa: CASRTQVFPYEQYF; CDR3nt: TGTGCCAGCAGGACCCAAGTTTTCCCCTACGAGCAGTACTTC; j_gene: TRBJ2-7; abundance: -; d_gene: -; v_gene: TRBV2; len: 14
CDR3aa: CASSQGGRNEQYF; CDR3nt: TGTGCCAGCAGCCAAGGGGGTCGGAACGAGCAGTACTTC; j_gene: TRBJ2-7; abundance: -; d_gene: -; v_gene: TRBV3-1; len: 13
CDR3aa: CASSKQGYEQYF; CDR3nt: TGTGCCAGCAGCAAACAGGGGTACGAGCAGTACTTC; j_gene: TRBJ2-7; abundance: many; d_gene: TRBD1; v_gene: TRBV5-4; len: 12
CDR3aa: CASSSLSPDSHTDTQYF; CDR3nt: TGTGCCAGCAGCTCTCTTTCCCCGGACAGCCACACAGATACGCAGTATTTT; j_gene: TRBJ2-3; abundance: -; d_gene: -; v_gene: TRBV5-6; len: 17
CDR3aa: CASSSWGGTGITNTEAFF; CDR3nt: TGCGCCAGCAGCTCCTGGGGGGGGACAGGGATCACCAACACTGAAGCTTTCTTT; j_gene: TRBJ1-1; abundance: -; d_gene: TRBD1; v_gene: TRBV5-1; len: 18
CDR3aa: CATHGLARETQYF; CDR3nt: TGTGCCACCCACGGACTAGCACGTGAGACCCAGTACTTC; j_gene: TRBJ2-5; abundance: -; d_gene: TRBD2; v_gene: TRBV10-3; len: 13
CDR3aa: CASSFFLAASSRKNIQYF; CDR3nt: TGTGCCAGCAGTTTCTTCCTAGCGGCCTCATCTCGAAAAAACATTCAGTACTTC; j_gene: TRBJ2-4; abundance: few; d_gene: TRBD2; v_gene: TRBV12-3/TRBV12-4; len: 18
CDR3aa: CASSQDPGATYGYTF; CDR3nt: TGCGCCAGCAGCCAAGATCCGGGGGCCACCTATGGCTACACCTTC; j_gene: TRBJ1-2; abundance: -; d_gene: -; v_gene: TRBV4-1; len: 15
CDR3aa: CASSLAGVNSYEQYF; CDR3nt: TGTGCCAGCAGCTTAGCGGGAGTGAACTCCTACGAGCAGTACTTC; j_gene: TRBJ2-7; abundance: few; d_gene: -; v_gene: TRBV11-2; len: 15
CDR3aa: CASSPPGLATNEQFF; CDR3nt: TGTGCCAGCAGCCCACCGGGACTAGCTACTAATGAGCAGTTCTTC; j_gene: TRBJ2-1; abundance: few; d_gene: TRBD2; v_gene: TRBV7-3; len: 15
CDR3aa: CASSPGQASNTGELFF; CDR3nt: TGTGCCAGCTCACCCGGCCAGGCGTCGAACACCGGGGAGCTGTTTTTT; j_gene: TRBJ2-2; abundance: many; d_gene: -; v_gene: TRBV18; len: 16
CDR3aa: CSARDSAPLYGYTF; CDR3nt: TGCAGTGCTAGGGACAGCGCACCTCTCTATGGCTACACCTTC; j_gene: TRBJ1-2; abundance: -; d_gene: -; v_gene: TRBV20-1; len: 14
CDR3aa: CSAYRTSGSRDEQYF; CDR3nt: TGCAGTGCTTATCGGACTAGCGGGAGTAGGGACGAGCAGTACTTC; j_gene: TRBJ2-7; abundance: -; d_gene: TRBD2; v_gene: TRBV20-1; len: 15
CDR3aa: CASSQARDRAYEQYF; CDR3nt: TGTGCCAGCAGCCAAGCAAGGGACAGGGCCTACGAGCAGTACTTC; j_gene: TRBJ2-7; abundance: -; d_gene: TRBD1; v_gene: TRBV4-2; len: 15
CDR3aa: CSVVWPADREAFF; CDR3nt: TGCAGCGTTGTATGGCCGGCCGATAGGGAAGCTTTCTTT; j_gene: TRBJ1-1; abundance: few; d_gene: -; v_gene: TRBV29-1; len: 13
CDR3aa: CASSLGGGLSSNEQFF; CDR3nt: TGTGCCAGCAGTCTGGGGGGGGGCCTGTCCTCCAATGAGCAGTTCTTC; j_gene: TRBJ2-1; abundance: -; d_gene: -; v_gene: TRBV6-1; len: 16
CDR3aa: CASSLRGSPRGEQYF; CDR3nt: TGTGCCAGCAGCCTAAGGGGGAGTCCCCGGGGCGAGCAGTACTTC; j_gene: TRBJ2-7; abundance: many; d_gene: -; v_gene: TRBV3-1; len: 15
CDR3aa: CASSFGPGLQPYEQYF; CDR3nt: TGCGCCAGCAGCTTCGGACCGGGCCTTCAACCTTACGAGCAGTACTTC; j_gene: TRBJ2-7; abundance: -; d_gene: -; v_gene: TRBV5-1; len: 16